This entry lists 10 T cell receptor beta chains sequenced from one sample in a study of regulatory T cells in long-lasting Graves disease. TCR beta libraries were built with iRepertoire HTBI primers and Arm-PCR of CDR3 regions. MiXCR, run by TCRdb on the multiplex PCR reads, gives a single entry per CDR3 protein. The sample consists of hundreds of thousands of distinct CDR3 sequences, roughly 15% of them appearing once. As for time point: newly diagnosed GD, antithyroid drugs for less than 3 months. RNA isolated from PBMCs was used to make the TCR library. The sample was also linked to a second study, of T cells in Graves' hyperthyroidism and ophthalmopathy.

The material was peripheral blood mononuclear cells (PBMCs), obtained at new diagnosis, from a patient treated with antithyroid drugs. The source is a woman younger than 45 with Graves disease.

The rearrangement links TRBV6-2 or TRBV6-3 to TRBJ2-1, with 8 bases fitting TRBD1. CDR3 length: 13 amino acids. CDR1 is MNHEY, CDR2 SVGEGT, per germline. The V and J ends lost 6 bases and 10 bases, in that order; junction bases with no gene match: 8. CDR3: CASSRQGAGEQFF. CDR3 nucleotide sequence: TGTGCCAGCAGCCGGCAGGGGGCCGGAGAGCAGTTCTTC.

This clonotype came up many times. This chain links TRBV3-1 with TRBJ1-6; no definite D call. Germline CDR1 is LGHDT and CDR2 is YNNKEL (reference sequence). This CDR3 contains 15 residues. The germline V and J ends were trimmed by 3 bases and 4 bases, with 10 bases remaining between them. As DNA, the CDR3 is TGTGCCAGCAGCCATTCGGACGGATATAATTCACCCCTCCACTTT. Protein: CASSHSDGYNSPLHF.

The chain links TRBV20-1 to TRBJ1-1, with D possibly being TRBD1 (5 bases). Trimming removed 6 bases at V and 4 bases at J, with 18 bases between. From germline, CDR1 is DFQATT and CDR2 SNEGSKA (reference sequence). The CDR3 is 14 residues long. The chain's CDR3 is CSANPGRGGTEAFF. In DNA, the CDR3 is TGCAGTGCCAATCCGGGACGGGGGGGCACTGAAGCTTTCTTT.

The table lists this clonotype with many counts. V usage is TRBV7-2 and J usage is TRBJ2-1; 12 bases fit TRBD2. Germline trimming cut 1 base from V and 4 bases from J; bases unmatched to any gene: 14. The germline gives CDR1 SGHTA, CDR2 FQGNSA. The CDR3 consists of 20 residues. Here the CDR3 reads CASSLDAIGQTSGRYNEQFF. DNA of the CDR3: TGTGCCAGCAGCTTAGATGCTATTGGGCAGACTAGCGGGAGATACAATGAGCAGTTCTTC.

The chain is built from TRBV7-9 and TRBJ2-7; possibly TRBD1 for D (5 bases). V gave up 1 base and J gave up 5 bases, with 12 bases separating them. Germline lookup yields CDR1 SEHNR and CDR2 FQNEAQ (reference sequence). This CDR3 is built from 14 residues. The CDR3 loop is CASSLDDGRDEQYF. The CDR3 region has the DNA TGTGCCAGCAGCTTAGACGATGGCAGGGACGAGCAGTACTTC.

In its sample, this clonotype was seen many times. V is TRBV28 and J is TRBJ2-7; TRBD2 matches 8 bases. The V segment lost 3 bases and the J segment 4 bases; nucleotides outside the gene matches: 17. The CDR3 spans 18 residues. CDR1 and CDR2 (germline): MDHEN, SYDVKM. In DNA form, the CDR3 reads TGTGCCAGCAGTTTGGCTCCGGGACTAGGAGCGCTAGGGTACGAGCAGTACTTC. Translated, it gives CASSLAPGLGALGYEQYF.

This clonotype was observed at least ten times. The rearrangement links TRBV12-3 or TRBV12-4 to TRBJ2-1; D is unresolved. Trimming shortened V by 0 bases and J by 6 bases, and 6 bases separated the two germline ends. The CDR3 consists of 13 residues. CDR3 coding DNA: TGTGCCAGCAGTTTAGCAGGCTTCAATGAGCAGTTCTTC. Translated: CASSLAGFNEQFF.

Concerning this clonotype itself: A read error is the likely source, as a far larger clone sits one nucleotide away. The rearrangement joins TRBV11-3 to TRBJ1-1; a possible D gene is TRBD1 (6 bases). The CDR3 spans 14 residues. Looked up from germline, CDR1 is SGHNT and CDR2 is YENEEA. CDR3 region: CASSLSGQNTEALF. CDR3 nucleotide sequence: TGTGCCAGCAGTTTGTCAGGACAGAACACTGAAGCTCTCTTT.

This clonotype was seen many times. This chain uses TRBV7-9 with TRBJ2-1; 11 nucleotides agree with TRBD1. The V gene's germline CDR1 is SEHNR and CDR2 FQNEAQ (reference sequence). The CDR3 contains 16 residues. V lost 6 bases, J lost 4 bases, and 8 bases stayed unmatched. CDR3 bases: TGTGCCAGCAGTTCCCCCGGACAGGGGGCTTACAATGAGCAGTTCTTC. Its translation is CASSSPGQGAYNEQFF.

This clonotype came up many times. This chain uses TRBV9 with TRBJ2-2, with 9 bases lining up with TRBD2. CDR1 and CDR2 from the germline V gene are SGDLS and YYNGEE. Trimming at V came to 4 bases and at J to 5 bases, leaving 9 bases not matched to a gene. CDR3 size: 16 residues. The DNA for the CDR3 is TGTGCCAGCAGCCCATCCCTAGCGGGACTTACCGGGGAGCTGTTTTTT. Translating gives CASSPSLAGLTGELFF.